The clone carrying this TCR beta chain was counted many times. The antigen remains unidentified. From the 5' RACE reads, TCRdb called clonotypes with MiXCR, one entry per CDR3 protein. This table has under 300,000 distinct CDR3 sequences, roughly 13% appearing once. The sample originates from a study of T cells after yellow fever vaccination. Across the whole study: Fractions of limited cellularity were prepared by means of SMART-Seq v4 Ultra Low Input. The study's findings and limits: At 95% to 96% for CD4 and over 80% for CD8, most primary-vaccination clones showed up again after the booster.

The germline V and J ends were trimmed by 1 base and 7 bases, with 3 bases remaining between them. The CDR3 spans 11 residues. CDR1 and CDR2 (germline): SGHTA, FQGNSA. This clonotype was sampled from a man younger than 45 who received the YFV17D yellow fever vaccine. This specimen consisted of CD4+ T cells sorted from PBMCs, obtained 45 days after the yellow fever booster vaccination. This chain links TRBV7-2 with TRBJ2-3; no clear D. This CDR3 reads CASSLGNTQYF. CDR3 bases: TGTGCCAGCAGCTTAGGCAATACGCAGTATTTT. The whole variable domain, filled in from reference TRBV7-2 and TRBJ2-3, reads GAGVSQSPSNKVTEKGKDVELRCDPISGHTALYWYRQSLGQGLEFLIYFQGNSAPDKSGLPSDRFSAERTGGSVSTLTIQRTQQEDSAVYLCASSLGNTQYFGPGTRLTVL.